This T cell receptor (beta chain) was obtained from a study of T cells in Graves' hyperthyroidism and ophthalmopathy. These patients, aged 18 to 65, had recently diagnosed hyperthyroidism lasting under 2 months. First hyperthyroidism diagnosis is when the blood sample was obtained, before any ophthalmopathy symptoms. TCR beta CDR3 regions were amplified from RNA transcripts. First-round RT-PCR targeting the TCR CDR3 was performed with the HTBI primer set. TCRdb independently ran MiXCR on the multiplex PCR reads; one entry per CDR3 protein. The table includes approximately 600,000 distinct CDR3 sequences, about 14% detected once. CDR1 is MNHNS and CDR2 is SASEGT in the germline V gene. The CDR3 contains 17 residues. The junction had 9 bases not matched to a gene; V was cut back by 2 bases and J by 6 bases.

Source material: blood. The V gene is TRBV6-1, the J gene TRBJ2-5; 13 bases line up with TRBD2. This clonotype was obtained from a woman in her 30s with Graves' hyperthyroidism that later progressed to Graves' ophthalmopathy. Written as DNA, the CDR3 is TGTGCCAGCAGTGAACGACGACTAGCGGGAGGAGGGAAGACCCAGTACTTC. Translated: CASSERRLAGGGKTQYF.